This T cell receptor (beta chain) was observed in a study of identical twins. This clonotype appeared many times. Its antigen is as yet unknown. This CDR3 contains 16 residues. Germline loops: CDR1 SGHRS, CDR2 YFSETQ. The V segment lost 2 bases and the J segment 7 bases; nucleotides outside the gene matches: 11. A universal primer site came from template switching; cDNA carried unique molecular identifiers. TCRdb recomputed calls from the 5' RACE reads with MiXCR, one row per CDR3 protein. This sample has approximately 220,000 distinct CDR3 sequences, with under 10% found just once. General observations from the study: The more abundant beta clonotypes in cord blood had fewer insertions, and memory repertoires did not show this. Out-of-frame beta chain sequences displayed weaker excess sharing between twins. Models predicted less out-of-frame TCR alpha sharing in monozygotic twins than was found.

This same sample was also taken into another study, of yellow fever vaccine responses in identical twins.

The sample taken for sequencing was memory (CD45RO+) T cells sorted from blood. The V gene is TRBV5-1, the J gene TRBJ2-2; the match to TRBD1 covers 7 bases. The TCR was taken from a young woman in good health. CDR3 nucleotides: TGCGCCAGCAGCTTCTCCGACAGGGTAGATATCGGGGAGCTGTTTTTT. Translating gives CASSFSDRVDIGELFF. The variable domain in full, completed from reference TRBV5-1 and TRBJ2-2, reads KAGVTQTPRYLIKTRGQQVTLSCSPISGHRSVSWYQQTPGQGLQFLFEYFSETQRNKGNFPGRFSGRQFSNSRSEMNVSTLELGDSALYLCASSFSDRVDIGELFFGEGSRLTVL.